Included here is one T cell receptor beta chain sequence, with context. No antigen is known for it. This CDR3 spans 15 amino acids. The germline V gene encodes CDR1 MNHNY and CDR2 SVGAGI (reference sequence). V was clipped by 4 bases and J by 2 bases, with 14 bases between them. Here immunoSEQ multiplex PCR was the method, and the copy in TCRdb shows in-frame clones only, minus some. The sample includes some 200,000 clones, roughly 93% seen only once; the top ten take roughly 0.99%. The source of the sample is a study of T cell responses to AZD1222 COVID-19 vaccine. As for the study in general: Second doses at about 4 or about 12 weeks were pooled. Study results and limitations: Spike-specific TCRs gained breadth and depth after people received two AZD1222 doses. Sampling captured repertoires only after the peak T cell response.

The chain joins TRBV6-6 to TRBJ1-1; no clear D. This clonotype was obtained from an adult in good health. The source was peripheral blood, collected on day 0 of AZD1222 vaccination. CDR3 DNA sequence: TGTGCCAGCAGTTTCCGTAGAGGACTTAACACTGAAGCTTTCTTT. This gives the protein CASSFRRGLNTEAFF.